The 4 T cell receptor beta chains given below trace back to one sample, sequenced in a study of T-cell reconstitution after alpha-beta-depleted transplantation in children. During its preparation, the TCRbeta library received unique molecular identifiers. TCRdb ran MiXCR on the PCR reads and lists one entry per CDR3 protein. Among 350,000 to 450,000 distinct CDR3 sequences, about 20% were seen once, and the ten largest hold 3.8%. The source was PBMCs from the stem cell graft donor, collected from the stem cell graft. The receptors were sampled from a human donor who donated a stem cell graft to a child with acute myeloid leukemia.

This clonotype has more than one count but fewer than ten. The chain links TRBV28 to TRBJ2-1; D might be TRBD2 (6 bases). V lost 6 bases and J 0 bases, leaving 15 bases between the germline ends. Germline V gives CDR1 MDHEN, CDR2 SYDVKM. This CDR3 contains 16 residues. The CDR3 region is CASRGVRETSYNEQFF. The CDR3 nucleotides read TGTGCCAGCAGAGGTGTTCGGGAGACCTCCTACAATGAGCAGTTCTTC.

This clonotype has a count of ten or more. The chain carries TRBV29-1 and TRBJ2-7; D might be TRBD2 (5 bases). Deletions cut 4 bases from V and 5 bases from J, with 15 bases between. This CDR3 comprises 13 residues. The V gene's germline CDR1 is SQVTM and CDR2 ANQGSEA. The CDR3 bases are TGCAGCGTTGTTGGGAGCCCCGCGGACGAGCAGTACTTC. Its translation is CSVVGSPADEQYF.

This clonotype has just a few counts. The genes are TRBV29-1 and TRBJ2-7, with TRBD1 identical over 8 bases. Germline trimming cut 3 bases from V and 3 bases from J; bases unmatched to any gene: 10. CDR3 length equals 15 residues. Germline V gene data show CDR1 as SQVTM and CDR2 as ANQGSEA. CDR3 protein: CSVDLWTGSGYEQYF. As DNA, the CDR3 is TGCAGCGTTGACCTCTGGACAGGGTCTGGCTACGAGCAGTACTTC.

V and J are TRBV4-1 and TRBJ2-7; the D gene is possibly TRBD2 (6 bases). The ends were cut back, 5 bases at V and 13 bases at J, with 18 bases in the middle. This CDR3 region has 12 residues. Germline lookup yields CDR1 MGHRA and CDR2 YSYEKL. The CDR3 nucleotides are TGCGCCAGCAGCAACCTGGGCGGGGTCGGATACTTC. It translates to CASSNLGGVGYF.